This T cell receptor (beta chain) was captured by sequencing in a study of blood T cell repertoires in COVID-19. In the original processing: Estimates of nucleated cell counts were drawn from the amplification of reference gene primers. The protocol was immunoSEQ multiplex PCR, while the TCRdb copy is restricted to in-frame clones and leaves out a portion. V and J calls plus clone size are reproduced from that table; the DNA served to infer D and trimming. The table lists some 500,000 clones, around nine tenths of them singletons. The trim removed 6 bases at V and 4 bases at J, leaving 9 bases unmatched. Germline CDR1 is MNHEY and CDR2 is SMNVEV (reference sequence). The length of the CDR3 is 15 residues. Individuals aged about 18 to 90 years were recruited from approximately 24 US areas. Researchers sorted participants into cohorts using their self-reported clinical history.

This clonotype was obtained from a woman in her 40s who had recovered from COVID-19. The rearrangement links TRBV27 to TRBJ2-1; 7 bases agree with TRBD2. The source material was PBMCs or T cells enriched from blood (not recorded which). The CDR3 sequence: CASSPYLAEYNEQFF. The DNA for the CDR3 is TGTGCCAGCAGCCCTTATCTAGCGGAATACAATGAGCAGTTCTTC.